This entry describes one TCR beta chain. The antigen remains unidentified. The sample comes from a study of shared clonotypes between healthy human individuals. The length of the CDR3 is 15 residues. With V trimmed by 5 bases and J by 8 bases, 7 bases remained unmatched. Germline CDR1 and CDR2: MDHEN and SYDVKM. Notes on the study in general: The low donor count limited represented genetic and exposure-history diversity.

Under the authors' procedure: Junction-only immunoSEQ sequences carried no quality scores, so filtering differed. Measured with immunoSEQ multiplex PCR; TCRdb has only the in-frame clones, and not every one. The V and J calls and clone size come from that table; D and trimming were worked out from the DNA. The sample has fewer than 650,000 clones; 76% are singletons. This chain connects TRBV28 to TRBJ2-4, with 12 bases aligning to TRBD1. The sequence was obtained from a woman in her thirties or forties in good health. Some clones in this sample may be carry-over from other donors' samples. The sample consisted of PBMCs. CDR3 amino acids: CASSGTGGLVYIQYF. The DNA of the CDR3 is TGTGCCAGCAGTGGGACAGGGGGCTTAGTATACATTCAGTACTTC.